Presented here are 7 T cell receptor beta chains from one specimen sequenced in a study of response to subunit inactivated influenza vaccine. TCRdb processed the RT-PCR reads anew with MiXCR; each CDR3 protein has one entry. This sample has about 480,000 distinct CDR3 sequences, with roughly 23% found just once. The source material was CD4+ T cells sorted from PBMCs, sampled less than 6 days after vaccination. The receptors were sampled from a man in his forties or fifties who received an inactivated influenza vaccine.

Only a few counts were recorded for this clonotype. The J gene is TRBJ1-1, the V gene TRBV12-3 or TRBV12-4; D is unclear. Between the trimmed V and J ends, which lost 3 bases and 1 base, there was a span of 9 bases. This CDR3 has 14 residues. The CDR3 protein is CASSFVIKNTEAFF. DNA of the CDR3: TGTGCCAGCAGTTTTGTCATCAAGAACACTGAAGCTTTCTTT.

The rearrangement uses TRBV7-2 and TRBJ2-1, with D hard to call. The V and J ends lost 0 bases and 5 bases respectively, with 8 bases between them. The CDR3 totals 14 residues. Germline loops: CDR1 SGHTA, CDR2 FQGNSA. CDR3 sequence: CASSLARRDNEQFF. DNA for the CDR3: TGTGCCAGCAGCTTAGCCCGGCGCGACAATGAGCAGTTCTTC.

The chain recombines TRBV29-1 with TRBJ2-3, with D uncertain. V was shortened by 0 bases and J by 7 bases, with 11 bases between the two germline ends. The CDR3 consists of 13 residues. Looked up from germline, CDR1 is SQVTM and CDR2 is ANQGSEA. The CDR3 DNA sequence: TGCAGCGTTGAAGATCCCGTAAGCAATACGCAGTATTTT. Amino acid sequence: CSVEDPVSNTQYF.

This sequence joins TRBV20-1 and TRBJ2-7; no firm D call. CDR1 and CDR2 (germline): DFQATT, SNEGSKA (reference sequence). The CDR3 totals 10 residues. Trimming cost V 1 base and J 6 bases, with 4 bases left between them. For the CDR3, the DNA is TGCAGTGCTAGAGTAACCGAGCAGTACTTC. Its protein is CSARVTEQYF.

V usage is TRBV27 and J usage is TRBJ2-2; 13 bases fit TRBD2. The germline CDR1 and CDR2 sequences are MNHEY and SMNVEV (reference sequence). Trimming at V came to 5 bases and at J to 5 bases, leaving 11 bases not matched to a gene. The CDR3 loop spans 18 amino acids. CDR3 sequence: CASSPRRGTSGKTGELFF. DNA for the CDR3: TGTGCCAGCAGTCCCAGGAGGGGGACTAGCGGGAAGACCGGGGAGCTGTTTTTT.

The rearrangement links TRBV6-5 to TRBJ1-1; 8 positions agree with TRBD1. Germline V gene sequence: CDR1 MNHEY, CDR2 SVGAGI. V gave up 2 bases and J gave up 1 base; unmatched junction bases: 9. The CDR3 extends over 17 amino acids. CDR3 protein: CASSYSDRGRGNTEAFF. CDR3 DNA: TGTGCCAGCAGTTACAGCGACAGGGGCCGTGGGAACACTGAAGCTTTCTTT.

V is TRBV12-3 or TRBV12-4 and J is TRBJ2-2, with TRBD2 identical over 13 bases. This CDR3 region has 17 residues. J was trimmed by 6 bases and V by 6 bases; bases with no gene match: 10. CDR3 DNA sequence: TGTGCCAGCAGAAGGACTAGCGGGAGTGGGCGTTCCGGGGAGCTGTTTTTT. This sequence encodes CASRRTSGSGRSGELFF.